This TCR beta chain was captured by sequencing in a study of shared clonotypes between healthy human individuals. In the study overall: The donors, a couple of women and a few men, were aged 18 to 49. Points from the study as a whole: Several donors shared around 5.2% of their naive CD4 clonotypes.

CDR1 MNHEY and CDR2 SVGAGI come from the germline V gene. This CDR3 comprises 13 residues. The germline V and J ends were trimmed by 4 bases and 6 bases, with 10 bases remaining between them. Healthy adults negative for HIV, lacking recent acute infections or vaccinations, served as donors. A split of CD4+ cells into CD45RA+ naive and CD45RA-negative memory subsets was performed. Assay: immunoSEQ multiplex PCR; the TCRdb copy retains only in-frame clones and omits some. The sample records a few million clones, roughly nine tenths being singletons. Worth noting for this clone: The antigen remains undetermined.

The V gene is TRBV6-5, the J gene TRBJ1-5; TRBD1 might be the D (5 bases). This TCR came from a man aged 18 to 35 in good health. The sequencing input was naive CD4+ T cells sorted from blood. Subset: CD45RA+ positively selected. This chain's CDR3 is CASSLGVSQPQHF. The CDR3 bases are TGTGCCAGCAGTTTGGGGGTGTCTCAGCCCCAGCATTTT.